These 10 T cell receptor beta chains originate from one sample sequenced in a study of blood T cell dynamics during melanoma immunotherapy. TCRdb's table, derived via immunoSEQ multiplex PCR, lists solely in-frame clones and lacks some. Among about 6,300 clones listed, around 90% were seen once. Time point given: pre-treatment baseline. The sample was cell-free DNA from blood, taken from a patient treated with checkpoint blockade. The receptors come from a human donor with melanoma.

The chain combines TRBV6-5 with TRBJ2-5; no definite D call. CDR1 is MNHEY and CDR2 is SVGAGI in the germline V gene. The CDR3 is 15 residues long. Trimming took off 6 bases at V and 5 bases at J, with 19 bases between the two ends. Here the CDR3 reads CASSSPRVVSETQYF. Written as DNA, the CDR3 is TGTGCCAGCAGCTCCCCTCGAGTGGTATCGGAGACCCAGTACTTC.

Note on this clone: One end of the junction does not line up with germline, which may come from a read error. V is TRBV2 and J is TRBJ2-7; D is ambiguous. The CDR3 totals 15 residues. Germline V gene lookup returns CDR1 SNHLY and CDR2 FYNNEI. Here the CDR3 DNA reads TGTGCCAGCAGTGAAAGTTGGGCCCATAATCAGGAGCGGTACTTC. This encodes CASSESWAHNQERYF.

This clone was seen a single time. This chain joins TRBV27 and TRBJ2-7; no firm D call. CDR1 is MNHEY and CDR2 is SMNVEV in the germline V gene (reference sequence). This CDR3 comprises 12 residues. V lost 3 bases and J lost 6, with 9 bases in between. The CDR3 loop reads CASSFTYLEQYF. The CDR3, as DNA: TGTGCCAGCAGTTTCACCTATCTCGAGCAGTACTTC.

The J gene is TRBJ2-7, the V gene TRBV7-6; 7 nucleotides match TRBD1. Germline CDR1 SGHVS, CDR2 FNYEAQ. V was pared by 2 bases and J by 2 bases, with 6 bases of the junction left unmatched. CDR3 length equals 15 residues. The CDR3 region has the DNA TGTGCCAGCAGCTTAAGTGTAGACAGGGCCTACGAGCAGTACTTC. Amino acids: CASSLSVDRAYEQYF.

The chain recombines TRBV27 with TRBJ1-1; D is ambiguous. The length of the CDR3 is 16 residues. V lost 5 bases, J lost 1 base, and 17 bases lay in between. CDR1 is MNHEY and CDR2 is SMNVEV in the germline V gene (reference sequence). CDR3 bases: TGTGCCAGCAGTAGAGGTCTTGGGCTCCAGAACACTGAAGCTTTCTTT. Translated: CASSRGLGLQNTEAFF.

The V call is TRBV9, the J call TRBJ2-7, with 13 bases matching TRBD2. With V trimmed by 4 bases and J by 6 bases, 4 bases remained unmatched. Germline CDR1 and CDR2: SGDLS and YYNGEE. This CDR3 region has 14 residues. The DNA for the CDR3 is TGTGCCAGCAGCACCGGGACTAGCGGGATCGAGCAGTACTTC. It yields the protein CASSTGTSGIEQYF.

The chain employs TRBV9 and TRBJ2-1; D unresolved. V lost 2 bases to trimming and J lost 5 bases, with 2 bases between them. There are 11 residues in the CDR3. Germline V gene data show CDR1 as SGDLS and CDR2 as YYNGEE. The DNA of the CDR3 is TGTGCCAGCAGCGTCGACAATGAGCAGTTCTTC. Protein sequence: CASSVDNEQFF.

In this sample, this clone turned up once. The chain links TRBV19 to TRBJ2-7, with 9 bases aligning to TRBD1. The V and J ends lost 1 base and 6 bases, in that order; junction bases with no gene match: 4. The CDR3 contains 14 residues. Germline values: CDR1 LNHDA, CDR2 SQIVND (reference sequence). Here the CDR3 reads CASSIGGQGREQYF. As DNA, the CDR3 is TGTGCCAGTAGTATAGGGGGACAGGGCCGCGAGCAGTACTTC.

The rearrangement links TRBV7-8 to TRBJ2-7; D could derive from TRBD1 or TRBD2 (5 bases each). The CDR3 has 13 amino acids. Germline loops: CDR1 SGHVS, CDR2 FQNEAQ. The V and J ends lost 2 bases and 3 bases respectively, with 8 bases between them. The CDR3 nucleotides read TGTGCCAGCAGCTTACTTGGGGGCTACGAGCAGTACTTC. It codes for CASSLLGGYEQYF.

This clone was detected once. The CDR3 spells CASSQSTGDHYGYTF. The CDR3 coding sequence is TGTGCCAGCAGCCAATCGACAGGCGATCACTATGGCTACACCTTC. The chain has TRBV4-2 and TRBJ1-2; D might be TRBD1 (6 bases). This CDR3 comprises 15 residues. Trimming pared 2 bases from V and 3 bases from J, leaving 13 bases between. CDR1 and CDR2 (germline): LGHNA, YNFKEQ.